A single sample gave rise to the 27 T cell receptor beta chains below, sequenced in a study of T cells expressing NK-cell markers. TCRdb re-called the 5' RACE reads and shows each CDR3 protein once, DNA omitted. The sample data list about half a million distinct CDR3 sequences. What was sequenced was blood T cells: a sorted CD56 or NKG2C T cell subset, CD4+ or CD8+ T cells, or bulk PBMC T cells (not recorded which). These TCRs come from a woman between 45 and 60 years old in good health.

This chain uses TRBV6-5 with TRBJ2-1; TCRdb's assignment of TRBD2 cannot be checked, as there is no DNA. Germline V CDR1 and CDR2: MNHEY, SVGAGI. This CDR3 contains 15 residues. The CDR3: CASSYSAPPRGEQFF.

The chain joins TRBV11-2 to TRBJ2-2; TCRdb's assignment of TRBD1 cannot be checked, as there is no DNA. The V gene's germline CDR1 is SGHAT and CDR2 FQNNGV. The CDR3 is 14 amino acids. CDR3 protein: CASSSYRGTGELFF. Using reference TRBV11-2 and TRBJ2-2 for the parts outside the CDR3, the full variable domain is EAGVAQSPRYKIIEKRQSVAFWCNPISGHATLYWYQQILGQGPKLLIQFQNNGVVDDSQLPKDRFSAERLKGVDSTLKIQPAKLEDSAVYLCASSSYRGTGELFFGEGSRLTVL.

The rearrangement uses TRBV20-1 and TRBJ2-5; the D gene TCRdb calls, TRBD2, cannot be checked with no DNA. The V gene's germline CDR1 is DFQATT and CDR2 SNEGSKA (reference sequence). The CDR3 is 17 residues long. The CDR3 protein is CSAPRFGGRVGQETQYF.

V and J are TRBV12-3 or TRBV12-4 and TRBJ1-4. This CDR3 comprises 18 residues. CDR3 amino acids: CASSWQVRRSATNEKLFF.

The chain joins TRBV20-1 to TRBJ2-1; TCRdb's D gene call, TRBD2, goes unchecked for lack of DNA. The CDR3 covers 14 residues. Germline V lookup: CDR1 DFQATT, CDR2 SNEGSKA (reference sequence). CDR3 in amino acids: CSAHRAGAWDEQFF.

The V and J genes are TRBV10-1 and TRBJ2-2; checking the TCRdb D call of TRBD2 is not possible without DNA. The V gene's germline CDR1 is WNHNN and CDR2 SYGVQD (reference sequence). This CDR3 is 18 amino acids long. CDR3: CASSESSRLAGVAGELFF.

The chain is built from TRBV20-1 and TRBJ1-5. Per germline, CDR1 DFQATT and CDR2 SNEGSKA (reference sequence). There are 14 residues in the CDR3. CDR3 residues: CSASEGPSNQPQHF.

The V and J genes are TRBV6-5 and TRBJ2-7; TCRdb's D call, TRBD2, is unchecked because there is no DNA. CDR3 length: 14 amino acids. Per the germline V gene, CDR1 is MNHEY and CDR2 is SVGAGI. CDR3 sequence reads: CASTSLAGPYEQYF.

This chain joins TRBV15 and TRBJ1-1; there is no DNA to check the TCRdb D call of TRBD1. The CDR3 spans 14 residues. Germline loops: CDR1 LNHNV, CDR2 YYDKDF (reference sequence). This chain's CDR3 is CATSRSAGDTEAFF.

The chain uses TRBV12-3 or TRBV12-4 and TRBJ2-5; the D gene TCRdb calls, TRBD2, cannot be checked with no DNA. The CDR3 is 14 residues long. The chain's CDR3 is CASSRTSALETQYF.

The V gene is TRBV10-3, the J gene TRBJ2-7; as DNA is missing, the TRBD2 call by TCRdb cannot be tested. The CDR3 runs to 15 residues. Germline CDR1 and CDR2: ENHRY and SYGVKD. This CDR3 is CAISVDGPSTYEQYF.

V is TRBV5-1 and J is TRBJ2-2; TCRdb's assignment of TRBD2 cannot be checked, as there is no DNA. The V gene's germline CDR1 is SGHRS and CDR2 YFSETQ. This CDR3 has 16 amino acids. CDR3 loop: CASSRTSAPNTGELFF.

The chain recombines TRBV5-1 with TRBJ2-5; the D call from TCRdb, TRBD1, cannot be confirmed without DNA. The CDR3 sequence is 16 residues long. Germline lookup yields CDR1 SGHRS and CDR2 YFSETQ. The CDR3 spells CASSLVTGGTQETQYF.

The V and J genes are TRBV7-2 and TRBJ2-1. CDR1 is SGHTA, CDR2 FQGNSA, per germline. The CDR3 contains 13 residues. The CDR3: CASSLAAISEQFF.

The gene calls are TRBV7-9 and TRBJ2-3; absent DNA, TCRdb's TRBD1 call cannot be checked. The CDR3 extends over 13 amino acids. CDR1 and CDR2 (germline): SEHNR, FQNEAQ (reference sequence). The CDR3 spells CASSSAKGGTQYF. Together with reference TRBV7-9 and TRBJ2-3, the CDR3 gives the full variable domain: DTGVSQNPRHKITKRGQNVTFRCDPISEHNRLYWYRQTLGQGPEFLTYFQNEAQLEKSRLLSDRFSAERPKGSFSTLEIQRTEQGDSAMYLCASSSAKGGTQYFGPGTRLTVL.

The gene calls are TRBV14 and TRBJ2-1; the D call of TRBD2 rests on TCRdb alone, since no DNA is present to check it. The CDR3 runs to 15 residues. CDR1 SGHDN and CDR2 FVKESK come from the germline V gene. CDR3 loop: CASSQFTSQNNEQFF.

The V and J genes are TRBV20-1 and TRBJ2-5; without DNA, the TCRdb call of TRBD1 cannot be checked. This CDR3 contains 15 residues. CDR1 DFQATT and CDR2 SNEGSKA come from the germline V gene (reference sequence). The chain's CDR3 is CSASPPGGRRETQYF.

The chain is built from TRBV6-6 and TRBJ2-3. This CDR3 region has 14 residues. The germline CDR1 and CDR2 sequences are MNHNY and SVGAGI (reference sequence). The CDR3 loop reads CASSPTGYTDTQYF.

This chain uses TRBV4-1 with TRBJ2-5; TCRdb designates TRBD1, a call that cannot be tested without DNA. There are 16 residues in the CDR3. Germline assignment: CDR1 MGHRA and CDR2 YSYEKL. The CDR3 is CASSASVGTVEETQYF.

The V and J genes are TRBV10-3 and TRBJ2-1. This CDR3 region has 15 residues. Germline-derived CDR1 and CDR2 are ENHRY and SYGVKD. CDR3: CAISEDHDSYNEQFF.

The genes are TRBV25-1 and TRBJ1-3. The CDR3 totals 16 residues. Germline values: CDR1 MGHDK, CDR2 SYGVNS. The CDR3: CASSEIGRRSGNTIYF.

This rearrangement joins TRBV5-1 to TRBJ2-1; the D call of TRBD2 rests on TCRdb alone, since no DNA is present to check it. This CDR3 has 18 residues. Germline lookup yields CDR1 SGHRS and CDR2 YFSETQ. This CDR3 reads CASSLVALAGGSYNEQFF.

The CDR3 sequence is CASSLPSAAGGETQYF. The rearrangement uses TRBV7-8 and TRBJ2-5; as DNA is missing, the TRBD1 call by TCRdb cannot be tested. CDR1 is SGHVS, CDR2 FQNEAQ, per germline. The CDR3 is 16 residues long.

The chain uses TRBV7-9 and TRBJ1-6; the D gene TCRdb calls, TRBD1, cannot be checked with no DNA. The V gene's germline CDR1 is SEHNR and CDR2 FQNEAQ (reference sequence). The CDR3 spans 12 residues. CDR3 loop: CASSLDSITLHF. The variable domain in full, completed from reference TRBV7-9 and TRBJ1-6, reads DTGVSQNPRHKITKRGQNVTFRCDPISEHNRLYWYRQTLGQGPEFLTYFQNEAQLEKSRLLSDRFSAERPKGSFSTLEIQRTEQGDSAMYLCASSLDSITLHFGNGTRLTVT.

CDR3 residues: CASSFQGRYTEAFF. V and J are TRBV7-2 and TRBJ1-1; TCRdb picks TRBD1, but there is no DNA to check that call. The CDR3 spans 14 residues. CDR1 is SGHTA, CDR2 FQGNSA, per germline.

The chain is built from TRBV5-1 and TRBJ2-4; the TRBD1 assignment by TCRdb is unverifiable without DNA. CDR1 and CDR2 (germline): SGHRS, YFSETQ. The CDR3 runs to 14 residues. CDR3 amino acids: CASSARGQGNIQYF.

The CDR3 is CASSTTTGASGYTF. V is TRBV5-5 and J is TRBJ1-2; absent DNA, TCRdb's TRBD1 call cannot be checked. Germline V gives CDR1 SGHKS, CDR2 YYEKEE (reference sequence). The CDR3 is 14 residues long.